This TCR beta chain was identified during a study of T cell repertoires in cytomegalovirus infection. Trimming took off 3 bases at V and 5 bases at J, with 15 bases between the two ends. Germline assignment: CDR1 DFQATT and CDR2 SNEGSKA (reference sequence). The CDR3 is 14 residues long. Comment on this clonotype: Its antigen is still unknown.

TCRdb independently ran MiXCR on the reads; one entry per CDR3 protein. Of roughly 730,000 distinct CDR3 sequences in the sample, 33% were seen once. Sequenced material: cultured PBMCs, taken from culture after CMV antigen stimulation. The clonotype was recovered from a human donor in good health (CMV status not recorded). Some clones in this sample may be carry-over from other donors' samples. The chain has TRBV20-1 and TRBJ2-3; TRBD2 is a possible D gene (6 bases). The CDR3 reads CSARSASVVDTQYF. The CDR3 bases are TGCAGTGCTAGGTCGGCTAGCGTGGTAGATACGCAGTATTTT.